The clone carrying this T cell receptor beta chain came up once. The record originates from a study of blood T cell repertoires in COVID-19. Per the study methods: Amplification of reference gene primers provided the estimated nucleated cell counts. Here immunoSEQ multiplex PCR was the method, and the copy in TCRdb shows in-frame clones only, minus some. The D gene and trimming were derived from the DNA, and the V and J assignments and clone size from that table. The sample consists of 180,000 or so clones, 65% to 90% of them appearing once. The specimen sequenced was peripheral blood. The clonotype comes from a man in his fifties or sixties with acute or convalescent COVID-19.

CDR3 DNA sequence: TGTGCCTGGCTCAGGGGGTGGCCCATGAACACTGAAGCTTTCTTT. Amino acids: CAWLRGWPMNTEAFF. The chain has TRBV30 and TRBJ1-1; 7 bases are a match to TRBD1. V lost 5 bases and J lost 0; bases outside the gene matches: 9. Per the germline V gene, CDR1 is GTSNPN and CDR2 is SVGIG (reference sequence). This CDR3 is 15 amino acids long.